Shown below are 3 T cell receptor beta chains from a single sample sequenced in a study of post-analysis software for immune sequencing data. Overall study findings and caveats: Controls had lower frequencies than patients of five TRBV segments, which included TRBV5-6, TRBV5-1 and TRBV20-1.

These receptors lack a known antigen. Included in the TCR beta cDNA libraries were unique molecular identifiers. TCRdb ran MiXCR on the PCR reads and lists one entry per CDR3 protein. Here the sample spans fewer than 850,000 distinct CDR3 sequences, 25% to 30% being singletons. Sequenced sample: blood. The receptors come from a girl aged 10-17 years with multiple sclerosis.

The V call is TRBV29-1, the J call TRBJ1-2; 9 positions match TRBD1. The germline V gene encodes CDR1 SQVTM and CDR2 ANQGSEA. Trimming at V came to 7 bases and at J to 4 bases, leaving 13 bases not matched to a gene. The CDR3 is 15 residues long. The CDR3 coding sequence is TGCAGCGCATTCATTAACCGGGACAGGGTCTATGGCTACACCTTC. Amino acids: CSAFINRDRVYGYTF.

CDR3 DNA sequence: TGTGCCAGTAGAATGGGGGACAGGATACGGGATACGCAGTATTTT. It codes for CASRMGDRIRDTQYF. The chain joins TRBV19 to TRBJ2-3; 8 bases match TRBD1. The CDR3 is 15 residues long. J was trimmed by 6 bases and V by 6 bases; bases with no gene match: 11. Germline assignment: CDR1 LNHDA and CDR2 SQIVND (reference sequence).

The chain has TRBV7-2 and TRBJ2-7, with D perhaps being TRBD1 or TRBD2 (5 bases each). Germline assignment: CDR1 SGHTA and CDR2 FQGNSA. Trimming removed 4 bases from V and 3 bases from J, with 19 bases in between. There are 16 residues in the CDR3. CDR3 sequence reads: CASSSTRVTGHYEQYF. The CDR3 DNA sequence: TGTGCCAGCAGCTCTACGAGGGTCACCGGACACTACGAGCAGTACTTC.